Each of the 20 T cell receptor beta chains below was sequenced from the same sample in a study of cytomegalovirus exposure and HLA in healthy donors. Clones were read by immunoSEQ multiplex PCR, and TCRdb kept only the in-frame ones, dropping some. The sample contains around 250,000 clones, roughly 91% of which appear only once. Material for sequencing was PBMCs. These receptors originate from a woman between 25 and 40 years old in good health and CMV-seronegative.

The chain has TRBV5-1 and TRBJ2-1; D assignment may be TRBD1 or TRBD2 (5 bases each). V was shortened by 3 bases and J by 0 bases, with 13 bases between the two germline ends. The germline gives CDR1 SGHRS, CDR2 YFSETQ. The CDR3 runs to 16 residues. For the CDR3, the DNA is TGCGCCAGCAGCTCTGGGACGTCGAGCTCCTACAATGAGCAGTTCTTC. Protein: CASSSGTSSSYNEQFF.

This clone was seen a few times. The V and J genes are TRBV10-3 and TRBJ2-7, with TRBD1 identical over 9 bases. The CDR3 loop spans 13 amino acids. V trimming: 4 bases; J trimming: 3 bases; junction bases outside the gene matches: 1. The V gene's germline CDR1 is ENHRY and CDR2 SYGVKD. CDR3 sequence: CAISGGQGYEQYF. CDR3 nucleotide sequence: TGTGCCATCAGTGGGGGACAGGGCTACGAGCAGTACTTC.

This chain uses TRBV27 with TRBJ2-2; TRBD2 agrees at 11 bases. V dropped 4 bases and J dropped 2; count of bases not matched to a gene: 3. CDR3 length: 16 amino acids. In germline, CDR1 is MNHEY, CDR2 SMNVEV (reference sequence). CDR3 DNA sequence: TGTGCCAGCAGTTCTGGGACTAGCGGTAACACCGGGGAGCTGTTTTTT. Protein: CASSSGTSGNTGELFF.

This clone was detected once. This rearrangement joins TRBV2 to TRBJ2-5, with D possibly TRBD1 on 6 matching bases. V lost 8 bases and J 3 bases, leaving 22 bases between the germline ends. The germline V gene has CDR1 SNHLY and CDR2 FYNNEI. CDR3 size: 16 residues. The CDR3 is CASEESRLGTKETQYF. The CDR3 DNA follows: TGTGCCAGCGAGGAAAGCCGGTTGGGGACAAAAGAGACCCAGTACTTC.

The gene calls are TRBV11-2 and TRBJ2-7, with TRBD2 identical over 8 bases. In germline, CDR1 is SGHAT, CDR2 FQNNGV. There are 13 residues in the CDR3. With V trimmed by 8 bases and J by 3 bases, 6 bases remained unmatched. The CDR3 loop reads CASRGGLLYEQYF. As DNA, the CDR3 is TGTGCCAGCCGGGGGGGCCTACTCTACGAGCAGTACTTC.

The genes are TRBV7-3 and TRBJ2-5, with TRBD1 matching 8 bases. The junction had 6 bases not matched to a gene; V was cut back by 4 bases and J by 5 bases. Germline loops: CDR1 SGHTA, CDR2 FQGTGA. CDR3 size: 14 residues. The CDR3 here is CASSSTGAGETQYF. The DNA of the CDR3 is TGTGCCAGCAGCTCGACAGGGGCGGGGGAGACCCAGTACTTC.

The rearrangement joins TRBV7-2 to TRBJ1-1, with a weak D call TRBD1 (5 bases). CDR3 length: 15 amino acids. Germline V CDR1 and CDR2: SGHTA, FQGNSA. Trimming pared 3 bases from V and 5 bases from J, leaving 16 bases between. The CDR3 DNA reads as TGTGCCAGCAGCTTCGACGGAGGCGGGGGAACTGAAGCTTTCTTT. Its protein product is CASSFDGGGGTEAFF.

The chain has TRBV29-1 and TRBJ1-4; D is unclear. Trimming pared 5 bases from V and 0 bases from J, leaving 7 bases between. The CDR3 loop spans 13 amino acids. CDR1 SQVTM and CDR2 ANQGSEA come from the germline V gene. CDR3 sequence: CSVPVATNEKLFF. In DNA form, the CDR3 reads TGCAGCGTTCCGGTTGCAACTAATGAAAAACTGTTTTTT.

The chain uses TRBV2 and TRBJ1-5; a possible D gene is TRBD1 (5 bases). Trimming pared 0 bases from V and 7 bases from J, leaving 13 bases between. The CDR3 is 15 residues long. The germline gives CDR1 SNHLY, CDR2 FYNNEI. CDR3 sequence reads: CASSEALPGAQPQHF. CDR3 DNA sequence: TGTGCCAGCAGTGAAGCGCTTCCCGGGGCCCAGCCCCAGCATTTT.

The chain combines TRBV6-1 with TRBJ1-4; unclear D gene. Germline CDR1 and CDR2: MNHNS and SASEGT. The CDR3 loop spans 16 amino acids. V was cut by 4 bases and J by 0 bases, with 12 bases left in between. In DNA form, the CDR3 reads TGTGCCAGCAGTGCCCCGGCGCTTGCAACTAATGAAAAACTGTTTTTT. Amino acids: CASSAPALATNEKLFF.

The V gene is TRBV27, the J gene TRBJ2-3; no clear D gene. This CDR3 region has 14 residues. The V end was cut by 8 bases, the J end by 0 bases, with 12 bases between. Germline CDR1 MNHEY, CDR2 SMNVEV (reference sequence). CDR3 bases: TGTGCCAGCCGACTTTTAACAAGCACAGATACGCAGTATTTT. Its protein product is CASRLLTSTDTQYF.

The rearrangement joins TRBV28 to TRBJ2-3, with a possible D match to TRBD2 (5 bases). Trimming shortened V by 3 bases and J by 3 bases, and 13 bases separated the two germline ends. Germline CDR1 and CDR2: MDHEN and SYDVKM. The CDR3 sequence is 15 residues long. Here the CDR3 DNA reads TGTGCCAGCAGTTTTCAGGCGGGCTTGACAGATACGCAGTATTTT. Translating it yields CASSFQAGLTDTQYF.

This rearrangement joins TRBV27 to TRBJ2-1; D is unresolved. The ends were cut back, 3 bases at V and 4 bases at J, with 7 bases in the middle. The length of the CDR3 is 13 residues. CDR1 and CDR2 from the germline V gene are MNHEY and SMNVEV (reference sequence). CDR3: CASSFREYNEQFF. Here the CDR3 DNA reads TGTGCCAGCAGTTTTCGAGAGTACAATGAGCAGTTCTTC.

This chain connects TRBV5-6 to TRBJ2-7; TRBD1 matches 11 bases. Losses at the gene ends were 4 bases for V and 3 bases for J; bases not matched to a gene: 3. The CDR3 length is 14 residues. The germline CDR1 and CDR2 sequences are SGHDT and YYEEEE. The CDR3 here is CASSLGTGGYEQYF. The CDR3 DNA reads TGTGCCAGCAGCCTCGGGACAGGGGGCTACGAGCAGTACTTC.

CDR3 sequence: CASSLYPSSGANVLTF. The CDR3 DNA follows: TGTGCCAGCAGTCTCTACCCCAGTTCTGGGGCCAACGTCCTGACTTTC. The chain combines TRBV27 with TRBJ2-6; D remains ambiguous. Germline loops: CDR1 MNHEY, CDR2 SMNVEV (reference sequence). V dropped 5 bases and J dropped 1 base, with 12 bases sitting between them. The CDR3 totals 16 residues.

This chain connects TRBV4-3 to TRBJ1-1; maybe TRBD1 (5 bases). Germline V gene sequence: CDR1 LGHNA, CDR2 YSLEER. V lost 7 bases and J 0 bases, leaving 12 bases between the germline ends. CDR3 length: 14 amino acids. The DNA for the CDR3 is TGCGCCAGCACCCCGGGGCTCTTGAACACTGAAGCTTTCTTT. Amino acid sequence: CASTPGLLNTEAFF.

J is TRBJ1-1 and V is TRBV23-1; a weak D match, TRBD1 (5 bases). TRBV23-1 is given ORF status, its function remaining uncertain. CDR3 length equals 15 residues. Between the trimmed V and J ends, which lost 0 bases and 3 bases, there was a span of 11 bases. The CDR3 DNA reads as TGCGCCAGCAGTCAATCGGGGGTAAGCGACACTGAAGCTTTCTTT. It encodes CASSQSGVSDTEAFF.

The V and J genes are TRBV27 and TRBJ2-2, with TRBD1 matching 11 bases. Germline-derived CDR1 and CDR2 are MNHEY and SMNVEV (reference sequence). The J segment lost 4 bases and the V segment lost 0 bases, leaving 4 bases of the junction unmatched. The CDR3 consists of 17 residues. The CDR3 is CASSLSGDRGFTGELFF. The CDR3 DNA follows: TGTGCCAGCAGTTTATCGGGGGACAGGGGGTTCACCGGGGAGCTGTTTTTT.

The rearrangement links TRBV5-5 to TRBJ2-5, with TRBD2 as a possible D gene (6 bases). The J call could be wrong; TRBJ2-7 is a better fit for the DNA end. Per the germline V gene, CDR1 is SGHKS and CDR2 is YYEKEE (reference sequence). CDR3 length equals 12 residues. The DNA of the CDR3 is TGTGCCAGCACGACTAGTAATTACGAGCAGTACTTC. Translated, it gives CASTTSNYEQYF.

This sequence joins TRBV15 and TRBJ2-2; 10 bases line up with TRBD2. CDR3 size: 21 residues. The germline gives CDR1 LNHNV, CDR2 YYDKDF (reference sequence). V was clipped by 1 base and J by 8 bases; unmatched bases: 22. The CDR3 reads CATSRVAAGLAGDYRIGELFF. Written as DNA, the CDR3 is TGTGCCACCAGCAGAGTGGCGGCTGGGCTAGCGGGAGACTATAGAATAGGGGAGCTGTTTTTT.